This entry lists 22 T cell receptor beta chains sequenced from one sample in a study of blood T cell repertoires in COVID-19. The protocol was immunoSEQ multiplex PCR, while the TCRdb copy is restricted to in-frame clones and leaves out a portion. The sample holds a few hundred thousand clones, around 92% seen once. Sequenced sample: peripheral blood. The receptor set was obtained from a man aged 35 to 55 with acute or convalescent COVID-19.

CDR3 nucleotide sequence: TGTGCCAGCAGTTTATCTAGCGGGACGTACAATGAGCAGTTCTTC. Translation: CASSLSSGTYNEQFF. The rearrangement joins TRBV27 to TRBJ2-1, with 8 bases aligning to TRBD2. There are 15 residues in the CDR3. Germline V gene sequence: CDR1 MNHEY, CDR2 SMNVEV (reference sequence). The trim removed 0 bases at V and 4 bases at J, leaving 2 bases unmatched.

This CDR3 reads CASSTGTGLATNEKLFF. The CDR3 nucleotides read TGTGCCAGTAGCACCGGGACAGGTCTTGCAACTAATGAAAAACTGTTTTTT. The chain combines TRBV19 with TRBJ1-4, with 8 bases aligning to TRBD1. V shed 6 bases, J shed 0 bases, and the junction held 9 bases outside the gene matches. Per the germline V gene, CDR1 is LNHDA and CDR2 is SQIVND (reference sequence). The CDR3 sequence is 17 residues long.

The chain employs TRBV5-5 and TRBJ1-2, with D perhaps TRBD1 (5 bases). Germline V gene sequence: CDR1 SGHKS, CDR2 YYEKEE (reference sequence). Trimming cost V 0 bases and J 6 bases, with 21 bases left between them. This CDR3 is 17 amino acids long. The CDR3 sequence is CASSLELRTPPSDGYTF. The CDR3 DNA sequence: TGTGCCAGCAGCTTGGAGTTGAGGACACCACCCTCCGATGGCTACACCTTC.

The table lists this clone with a few counts. This chain joins TRBV19 and TRBJ1-2; D is perhaps TRBD1 (5 bases). Trimming removed 7 bases at V and 5 bases at J, with 17 bases between. The CDR3 covers 14 residues. Germline V lookup: CDR1 LNHDA, CDR2 SQIVND (reference sequence). CDR3 protein: CASTERGGVYGYTF. The CDR3 region has the DNA TGTGCCAGTACCGAAAGGGGCGGCGTATATGGCTACACCTTC. Full variable domain (outside the CDR3, taken from reference TRBV19 and TRBJ1-2): DGGITQSPKYLFRKEGQNVTLSCEQNLNHDAMYWYRQDPGQGLRLIYYSQIVNDFQKGDIAEGYSVSREKKESFPLTVTSAQKNPTAFYLCASTERGGVYGYTFGSGTRLTVV.

The V call is TRBV30, the J call TRBJ1-1, with TRBD1 identical over 9 bases. The length of the CDR3 is 13 residues. V lost 8 bases and J lost 11; bases outside the gene matches: 15. Germline V gives CDR1 GTSNPN, CDR2 SVGIG (reference sequence). CDR3 residues: CAVSGQGFLGAFF. Here the CDR3 DNA reads TGTGCCGTTAGTGGACAGGGGTTTCTGGGTGCTTTCTTT.

In its sample, this clone was seen once. This chain links TRBV7-2 with TRBJ2-7; possibly TRBD1 for D (5 bases). V lost 2 bases to trimming and J lost 5 bases, with 19 bases between them. CDR3 length: 16 amino acids. Germline CDR1 SGHTA, CDR2 FQGNSA. Written as DNA, the CDR3 is TGTGCCAGCAGCTTACTCTTCGGTCACCAAGGGGACGAGCAGTACTTC. Translated: CASSLLFGHQGDEQYF.

The chain joins TRBV28 to TRBJ1-4, with D possibly being TRBD1 (5 bases). The CDR3 has 15 amino acids. Trimming removed 5 bases from V and 4 bases from J, with 14 bases in between. Germline lookup yields CDR1 MDHEN and CDR2 SYDVKM. The CDR3 DNA is TGTGCCAGCAGTCCTCAGGGTTCCGGTAATGAAAAACTGTTTTTT. Protein product: CASSPQGSGNEKLFF.

The chain recombines TRBV6-4 with TRBJ1-1; tentative D call: TRBD1 (5 bases). This CDR3 is built from 15 residues. Trimming left V 4 bases short and J 5 bases short, with 17 bases between. Germline CDR1 MRHNA, CDR2 SNTAGT. Here the CDR3 reads CASSAGPERGTEAFF. CDR3 nucleotides: TGTGCCAGCAGTGCCGGACCGGAACGGGGGACTGAAGCTTTCTTT.

The CDR3 spells CASSQDSSWGDGEKLFF. The CDR3 DNA is TGCGCCAGCAGCCAAGATTCCAGTTGGGGAGACGGTGAAAAACTGTTTTTT. The chain recombines TRBV4-1 with TRBJ1-4; D call uncertain. Per germline, CDR1 MGHRA and CDR2 YSYEKL. The germline V and J ends were trimmed by 0 bases and 7 bases, with 18 bases remaining between them. CDR3 size: 17 residues.

The chain employs TRBV19 and TRBJ1-3; 9 nucleotides match TRBD1. The germline V gene has CDR1 LNHDA and CDR2 SQIVND (reference sequence). The CDR3 is made up of 17 amino acids. V lost 6 bases, J lost 2 bases, and 11 bases stayed unmatched. The CDR3 DNA is TGTGCCAGTAGCAGGACCTCCGGGACAGGGCCTGGAAACACCATATATTTT. Its protein is CASSRTSGTGPGNTIYF.

The chain has TRBV2 and TRBJ2-2, with TRBD2 matching over 8 bases. This CDR3 has 14 amino acids. CDR1 and CDR2 from the germline V gene are SNHLY and FYNNEI. Germline trimming cut 8 bases from V and 6 bases from J; bases unmatched to any gene: 8. CDR3 region: CASREREWAGELFF. The DNA of the CDR3 is TGTGCCAGCCGCGAGCGGGAGTGGGCCGGGGAGCTGTTTTTT.

V and J are TRBV9 and TRBJ1-2; the D gene is possibly TRBD1 (6 bases). Trimming removed 0 bases at V and 8 bases at J, with 17 bases between. The CDR3 runs to 15 residues. Per the germline V gene, CDR1 is SGDLS and CDR2 is YYNGEE. In DNA, the CDR3 is TGTGCCAGCAGCGTAGCAGGCAGGGGCTCGGGGGGCTACACCTTC. It specifies CASSVAGRGSGGYTF.

The chain couples TRBV15 to TRBJ2-2; 12 nucleotides agree with TRBD1. The germline V gene encodes CDR1 LNHNV and CDR2 YYDKDF (reference sequence). The V and J ends lost 3 bases and 7 bases, in that order; junction bases with no gene match: 9. The CDR3 is 17 amino acids. The CDR3 spells CATSRRDRGLTVGELFF. The CDR3 coding sequence is TGTGCCACCAGCAGGCGGGACAGGGGGCTTACGGTCGGGGAGCTGTTTTTT.

The gene calls are TRBV30 and TRBJ1-3; 7 nucleotides align to TRBD1. The CDR3 runs 12 residues. J gave up 5 bases and V 5 bases, and 3 bases lay outside the gene matches. CDR1 and CDR2 (germline): GTSNPN, SVGIG (reference sequence). As DNA, the CDR3 is TGTGCCTGGGAGGGGGCTAGAAACACCATATATTTT. This encodes CAWEGARNTIYF.

The chain is built from TRBV6-6 and TRBJ1-5; 9 bases line up with TRBD1. Germline CDR1 is MNHNY and CDR2 is SVGAGI (reference sequence). The CDR3 consists of 16 residues. V was pared by 4 bases and J by 4 bases, with 8 bases of the junction left unmatched. The CDR3 bases are TGTGCCAGCAGTTCCTGGGACAGGGCCTCAAATCAGCCCCAGCATTTT. Encoded protein: CASSSWDRASNQPQHF.

This clone was recorded once. V and J are TRBV2 and TRBJ2-2, with 8 nucleotides matching TRBD1. The CDR3 has 15 residues. Germline assignment: CDR1 SNHLY and CDR2 FYNNEI. J was trimmed by 5 bases and V by 5 bases; bases with no gene match: 7. The DNA of the CDR3 is TGTGCCAGCAGTCTCCAGGGGGCGGTTACCGGGGAGCTGTTTTTT. Translated: CASSLQGAVTGELFF.

This clone was found once. This sequence joins TRBV7-9 and TRBJ1-1; TRBD1 matches at 9 bases. The CDR3 is made up of 15 amino acids. Germline CDR1 reads SEHNR; CDR2 reads FQNEAQ (reference sequence). The ends lost 0 bases at V and 5 bases at J; junction bases unmatched: 4. DNA for the CDR3: TGTGCCAGCAGCTTAGCACAGGGGGCTCATACTGAAGCTTTCTTT. The encoded protein is CASSLAQGAHTEAFF.

The rearrangement links TRBV19 to TRBJ1-2; a weak D match, TRBD1 (5 bases). Trimming cost V 4 bases and J 4 bases, with 13 bases left between them. There are 14 residues in the CDR3. Germline assignment: CDR1 LNHDA and CDR2 SQIVND (reference sequence). Here the CDR3 reads CASSTQQDFYGYTF. The CDR3 coding sequence is TGTGCCAGTAGTACACAACAGGATTTCTATGGCTACACCTTC. Complete variable domain (other parts from reference TRBV19 and TRBJ1-2): DGGITQSPKYLFRKEGQNVTLSCEQNLNHDAMYWYRQDPGQGLRLIYYSQIVNDFQKGDIAEGYSVSREKKESFPLTVTSAQKNPTAFYLCASSTQQDFYGYTFGSGTRLTVV.

The rearrangement links TRBV10-3 to TRBJ1-1; D might be TRBD1 (5 bases). The CDR3 totals 14 residues. V lost 2 bases, J lost 1 base, and 8 bases lay in between. Germline CDR1 is ENHRY and CDR2 is SYGVKD. CDR3 bases: TGTGCCATCAGTGAGGGACACGAGAACACTGAAGCTTTCTTT. It specifies CAISEGHENTEAFF.

The chain joins TRBV11-2 to TRBJ1-2, with unresolved D. The V and J ends lost 6 bases and 5 bases respectively, with 13 bases between them. The CDR3 length is 13 residues. Germline CDR1 is SGHAT and CDR2 is FQNNGV. The CDR3 protein is CASRMAGEYGYTF. CDR3 nucleotide sequence: TGTGCCAGCAGGATGGCAGGTGAATATGGCTACACCTTC. The full variable domain, completed using reference TRBV11-2 and TRBJ1-2, is EAGVAQSPRYKIIEKRQSVAFWCNPISGHATLYWYQQILGQGPKLLIQFQNNGVVDDSQLPKDRFSAERLKGVDSTLKIQPAKLEDSAVYLCASRMAGEYGYTFGSGTRLTVV.

The chain employs TRBV9 and TRBJ2-7; 9 bases align to TRBD2. V was clipped by 0 bases and J by 8 bases; unmatched bases: 6. Looked up from germline, CDR1 is SGDLS and CDR2 is YYNGEE. The CDR3 totals 14 residues. CDR3 sequence (DNA): TGTGCCAGCAGCGTAGTGGTTAGCGGGAGCCAGCAGTACTTC. Translating it yields CASSVVVSGSQQYF. Drawing the rest from reference TRBV9 and TRBJ2-7, the complete variable domain is DSGVTQTPKHLITATGQRVTLRCSPRSGDLSVYWYQQSLDQGLQFLIQYYNGEERAKGNILERFSAQQFPDLHSELNLSSLELGDSALYFCASSVVVSGSQQYFGPGTRLTVT.

The chain combines TRBV6-5 with TRBJ1-2, with 8 bases aligning to TRBD1. Germline V gene data show CDR1 as MNHEY and CDR2 as SVGAGI. Unmatched junction bases numbered 8, after V lost 6 bases and J lost 5 bases. This CDR3 contains 14 residues. The CDR3 sequence: CASRRGQGKYGYTF. In DNA form, the CDR3 reads TGTGCCAGCAGGCGAGGACAGGGAAAGTATGGCTACACCTTC.